The clone carrying this T cell receptor beta chain showed up just a few times. The source of the sample is a study of immune characterization of retroperitoneal liposarcoma. V lost 5 bases to trimming and J lost 0 bases; unmatched junction nucleotides: 9. Germline V lookup: CDR1 MNHEY, CDR2 SMNVEV (reference sequence). This CDR3 region has 16 residues. TCRdb itself ran the PCR reads through MiXCR, one entry per CDR3 protein. The data hold about 9,700 distinct CDR3 sequences, with 25% to 35% observed a single time. The chain is built from TRBV27 and TRBJ1-1, with 7 bases matching TRBD1. The sequence came from a female donor with retroperitoneal liposarcoma. The sequenced material came from tumor tissue. The CDR3 bases are TGTGCCAGCAGTAGAAGGACAGGCAGCCTGAACACTGAAGCTTTCTTT. It specifies CASSRRTGSLNTEAFF.